A single T cell receptor beta chain is shown here with its context. As yet, its antigen is unknown. Trimming removed 0 bases at V and 8 bases at J, with 8 bases between. CDR1 is MNHEY and CDR2 is SMNVEV in the germline V gene (reference sequence). The CDR3 has 13 residues. Here immunoSEQ multiplex PCR was the method, and the copy in TCRdb shows in-frame clones only, minus some. The sample yields about 47,000 clones, 88% seen once. This entry comes from a study of memory CD8 T cells in hepatitis C reinfection. Background on the study: Reinfection meant HCV RNA positivity after two negatives ≥60 days apart. Peak reinfection samples were taken 3 to 8 weeks after detection.

Study-level results: Only a few donors prevented definitive conclusions about public clonotypes.

Time point meaning: peak reinfection, 3 to 8 weeks after reinfection detection. No in vitro expansion preceded TCR sequencing of the sorted cells. A couple of donors provided sorted CD3+ CD8+ CD45RO- naive CD8 T cells at all three reinfection time points. The specimen was naive CD8+ T cells sorted from blood. The V and J genes are TRBV27 and TRBJ2-1; D gene uncertain. The clonotype comes from a young man with hepatitis C virus infection. The CDR3 protein is CASSLSVGYEQFF. As DNA, the CDR3 is TGTGCCAGCAGTTTATCGGTGGGCTATGAGCAGTTCTTC.